The TCR beta chain described here comes from a study of persistence of HIV-infected CD4 T cells. Study-wide background: Multiple blood draws of up to 180 mL, except two donors with single leukapheresis. Overall study findings and caveats: Degenerate expanded CDR3beta sequences were enriched among CMV- and Gag-responding cells. TCRbeta richness was lower in CMV- and Gag-responding cells than in anti-CD3/anti-CD28-responding cells.

Concerning this clone: Its antigen is not known.

Cells were stimulated with CMV-infected fibroblast lysates at about 9.4 ug/mL. Responding CD4+ T cells were sorted by upregulation of both CD40 ligand and CD69. Inclusion required CMV-positive serology and CD4+ counts above 400 cells/uL. The V end lost 8 bases, the J end lost 1 base, and 9 bases lay between the germline ends. The CDR3 covers 14 residues. Germline V CDR1 and CDR2: MNHEY, SVGAGI. The libraries were made with immunoSEQ version 4 in survey mode. Some clones are missing from TCRdb's copy, which holds only in-frame ones; the method was immunoSEQ multiplex PCR. The sample yields around 13,000 clones, less than 75% seen once.

This receptor was identified in an adult man with HIV who was CMV-seropositive. The chain combines TRBV6-5 with TRBJ1-6; no reliable D call. Sample: CD4+ T cells sorted from PBMCs after roughly 18-hour stimulation, taken from a patient who received antiretroviral therapy. The CDR3 bases are TGTGCCAGCTGGATAGGGTCCTATAATTCACCCCTCCACTTT. Its protein product is CASWIGSYNSPLHF.